The present TCR beta chain was sequenced within a study of blood T cell repertoires in COVID-19. Study background: PBMCs, B-cell-depleted T cells, or T cells provided the cDNA or gDNA that made up the material.

This table comes from immunoSEQ multiplex PCR, and its TCRdb copy is limited to in-frame clones, with some not included. The sample has approximately 440,000 clones; roughly 91% are singletons. CDR1 is MNHEY, CDR2 SVGAGI, per germline. V shed 6 bases, J shed 4 bases, and the junction held 6 bases outside the gene matches. The CDR3 covers 15 residues. Residents of about two dozen US areas, aged about 18 to 95 years, made up the participants. The sequence was collected from a man aged 18 to 30 who had recovered from COVID-19. The J gene is TRBJ1-5, the V gene TRBV6-5, with TRBD1 matching 10 bases. Sample: PBMCs or T cells enriched from blood (not recorded which). The CDR3 region is CASRMDRGSNQPQHF. The DNA of the CDR3 is TGTGCCAGCAGAATGGACAGGGGGTCTAATCAGCCCCAGCATTTT.